This TCR beta chain derives from a study of tumor-infiltrating lymphocytes in primary liver carcinoma (dated by TCRdb to 2016 to 2017). With regard to the full study: The five patients, three men and two women aged 30 to 69 years, had hepatocellular carcinoma (four) or combined HCC and intrahepatic cholangiocarcinoma (one). The five patients had tumors staged T1-T3 N0M0, with maximum diameters ranging from about 4 to 11 cm. Samples yielded roughly 3.65 to 7.13 million productive TCRbeta reads; read depth did not differ significantly between tissue types. The study combined TCRbeta repertoire sequencing, expression microarrays and whole-exome sequencing across five regions of each liver tumor, with adjacent normal tissue and blood. A total of 35 or so specimens from 5 patients, comprising some 25 tumor regions, 5 adjacent noncancerous liver tissues and 5 peripheral blood samples, were covered by TCRbeta repertoire sequencing. Agilent mRNA microarray profiling was performed on the 25 to 30 tumor region samples to relate TCRbeta repertoire diversity to the local molecular phenotype. Repertoires from technical replicates were highly reproducible, with mean shared-clone rates around 0.87 and correlation coefficients above 0.95. Summary of the overall study and its limitations: The top 250 clones accounted for a significantly greater share of the repertoire in tumors than in blood (p = 0.039). Only 4 or 5 patients were included in the study, and the authors note that the findings should be validated in a larger study. Only the TCR beta chain was sequenced, so true repertoire diversity is likely underestimated because unpaired alpha chains were not captured. Repertoire overlap was higher between tumor regions (mean approximately 36%) than tumor-adjacent (approximately 17%) or tumor-blood (approximately 14%) pairs, consistent with antigen-driven expansion. Because the samples were bulk and unsorted, CD4+ and CD8+ T cell repertoires could not be compared. Only roughly 8-24% of top clones appeared in all five regions of a tumor, which suggests that tumor-infiltrating T cells are spatially heterogeneous.

Without any cell sorting, total RNA and DNA were extracted together from roughly 21-30 mg of bulk tissue using the AllPrep DNA/RNA mini kit. About five patients with histopathologically diagnosed primary liver carcinoma underwent surgical resection in China between 2015 and 2016. Chronic HBV infection was present in the patients, and the patients were treatment-naive at sampling. Each tumor was sampled at five spatially separated regions: the tumor centre plus the superior, inferior, left-lateral and right-lateral poles. According to histology, viable tumor cells made up more than 90% of every tumor sample. Pieces of fresh tumor and adjacent tissue were cut in half, with one half kept in RNAlater at -80 degrees C and the other half sent for histology. V lost 5 bases and J lost 1 base; the stretch between them is 14 bases long. The CDR3 goes from the cysteine to the phenylalanine over 15 residues. The kept DNA is CDR3 alone, 45 bases in frame from the first base. The CDR1 and CDR2 encoded by the germline V gene are SGHVS and FQNEAQ.

Comment on this clonotype: This receptor's antigen is unknown. A much bigger clone sits one base away, suggesting this may be a read error.

Using a constant-region primer and ProtoScript II reverse transcriptase, TCRbeta-specific cDNA was reverse-transcribed from around 500 ng total RNA. TCRbeta libraries were built with three nested multiplex PCR rounds, a slightly modified ARM-PCR procedure. Each of the first two PCR rounds ran for 9 to 10 cycles using multiplex TRBV1-TRBV30 forward primers together with a Cbeta reverse primer. Sample barcodes and Illumina adapters were attached in a final 25-cycle PCR using Deep VentR polymerase. Before sequencing, amplicons of 200-500 bp were purified from gel using a QIAquick gel extraction kit. TCRbeta amplicons were sequenced on an Illumina HiSeq 2500 with 250-bp paired-end reads. Per the source publication's procedure: Trimmomatic v0.33 was used to quality-trim the reads, and FLASH v1.2.11 was used to merge paired reads so that full CDR3 sequences could be recovered. V, D and J germline segments were assigned to the rearranged TCRbeta sequences using MiGEC v1.2.1b. Clonotype statistics and Shannon-Wiener diversity indices were calculated with VDJtools v1.0.0. To reduce sampling bias, subsequent analyses other than the diversity analysis used only the 250 most abundant clonotypes in each sample. TCRdb cleaned the public reads at Q25 with fastp, built clones with MiXCR and kept in-frame beta chains. Duplicate CDR3 protein sequences are folded into a single record with the most common DNA and genes. TCRdb's processing, not the study's, gives the V and J calls here. This sample holds about 97,000 distinct CDR3 sequences; more than 65% were observed only once. Approximately 12% of the sample is taken by the ten largest.

The sequence derives from a woman between 55 and 75 years old with primary liver carcinoma and hepatitis B virus infection. The V gene is TRBV7-8 and the J gene is TRBJ2-5; the D gene is perhaps TRBD2, from 7 matching bases. What was sequenced was liver tumor tissue from sampling region 2. The meaning of the sample's cell subset or site label: tumor region T2, inferior pole. DNA sequence: TGTGCCAGCAGCGGGGAGGGGGAGCTCCAAGAGACCCAGTACTTC. Its translation reads: CASSGEGELQETQYF. Outside the CDR3, residues come from the reference TRBV7-8 and TRBJ2-5 proteins, so the full variable domain is: GAGVSQSPRYKVAKRGQDVALRCDPISGHVSLFWYQQALGQGPEFLTYFQNEAQLDKSGLPSDRFFAERPEGSVSTLKIQRTQQEDSAVYLCASSGEGELQETQYFGPGTRLLVL.